This T cell receptor (beta chain) was identified during a study of OX40 agonist ivuxolimab in advanced cancers. At the level of the study: The mean age was roughly 60 years, ranging from roughly 23 to 80, with approximately 83% of participants male.

The CDR3 is 15 amino acids. CDR1 and CDR2 from the germline V gene are LGHNA and YSLEER. V was shortened by 1 base and J by 7 bases, with 14 bases between the two germline ends. Profiled with immunoSEQ multiplex PCR; TCRdb holds only in-frame clones, not every one. Of around 76,000 clones listed, roughly 82% are singletons. In this sample, this clone turned up a few times. The sequencing here drew on CD4+ or CD8+ T cells sorted from blood, taken in a trial of the OX40 agonist ivuxolimab. The chain joins TRBV4-3 to TRBJ1-5; possible D gene TRBD1, 5 bases. The clonotype originates from an adult with an advanced solid tumor such as melanoma, head and neck, liver or kidney cancer. As DNA, the CDR3 is TGCGCCAGCAGCCAAGTTTACAGGCAGGAGCAGCCCCAGCATTTT. Translation: CASSQVYRQEQPQHF.